These 2 T cell receptor beta chains share one sample of origin, sequenced in a study of T-cell reconstitution after alpha-beta-depleted transplantation in children. The authors prepared the TCRbeta library with unique molecular identifiers. Via MiXCR, TCRdb re-called the PCR reads, giving one row per CDR3 protein. The sample lists fewer than 700,000 distinct CDR3 sequences, about 21% occurring once. The sequencing here drew on PBMCs, mostly from graft donor cells, taken 360 days after TCRalphabeta/CD19-depleted stem cell transplant. The origin of the receptors is a boy less than two years old who had a stem cell transplant for acute myeloid leukemia, so the T cells may come from the graft donor.

This clonotype was counted at least ten times. The rearrangement links TRBV7-9 to TRBJ2-7; D unclear. The germline V and J ends were trimmed by 5 bases and 2 bases, with 10 bases remaining between them. The CDR3 is 13 residues long. Germline V gene sequence: CDR1 SEHNR, CDR2 FQNEAQ (reference sequence). The CDR3 sequence: CASSPDMTYEQYV. CDR3 in DNA: TGTGCCAGCAGCCCCGACATGACCTACGAGCAGTACGTC.

The genes are TRBV20-1 and TRBJ2-6; possibly TRBD1 for D (5 bases). The V end lost 3 bases, the J end lost 0 bases, and 12 bases lay between the germline ends. The CDR3 is 16 residues long. Per germline, CDR1 DFQATT and CDR2 SNEGSKA (reference sequence). The DNA of the CDR3 is TGCAGTGCTAGTTTCCAGGGTGTCTCTGGGGCCAACGTCCTGACTTTC. Protein product: CSASFQGVSGANVLTF.